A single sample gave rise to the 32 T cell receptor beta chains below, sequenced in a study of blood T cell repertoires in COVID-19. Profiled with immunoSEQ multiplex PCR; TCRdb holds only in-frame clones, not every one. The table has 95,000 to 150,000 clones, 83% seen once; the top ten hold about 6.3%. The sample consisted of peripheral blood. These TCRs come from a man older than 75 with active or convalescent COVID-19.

CDR3 nucleotides: TGTGCCAGCAGCGACTCCGGGACAGGGAACACTGAAGCTTTCTTT. It is translated as CASSDSGTGNTEAFF. The chain recombines TRBV5-6 with TRBJ1-1; 8 nucleotides align to TRBD1. Germline loops: CDR1 SGHDT, CDR2 YYEEEE. The V and J ends lost 4 bases and 1 base, in that order; junction bases with no gene match: 6. The CDR3 spans 15 residues.

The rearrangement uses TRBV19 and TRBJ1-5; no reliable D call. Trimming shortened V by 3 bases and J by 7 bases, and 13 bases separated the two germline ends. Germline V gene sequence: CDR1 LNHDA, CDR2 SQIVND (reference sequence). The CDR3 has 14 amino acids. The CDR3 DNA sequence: TGTGCCAGTAGTATCGGGGTTTTCCGGCAGCCCCAGCATTTT. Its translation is CASSIGVFRQPQHF.

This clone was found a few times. CDR3 residues: CASGGGAGYTF. The CDR3 coding sequence is TGTGCCAGCGGAGGGGGGGCTGGCTACACCTTC. The rearrangement links TRBV7-9 to TRBJ1-2; possible D gene TRBD1, 6 bases. Germline assignment: CDR1 SEHNR and CDR2 FQNEAQ (reference sequence). CDR3 length: 11 residues. V was pared by 8 bases and J by 7 bases, with 11 bases between.

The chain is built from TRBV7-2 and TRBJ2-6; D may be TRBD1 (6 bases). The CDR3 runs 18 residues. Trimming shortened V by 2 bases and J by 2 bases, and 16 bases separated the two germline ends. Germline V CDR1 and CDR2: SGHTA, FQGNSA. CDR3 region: CASSLNGRGSPGANVLTF. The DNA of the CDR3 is TGTGCCAGCAGCTTAAATGGCAGGGGATCCCCTGGGGCCAACGTCCTGACTTTC.

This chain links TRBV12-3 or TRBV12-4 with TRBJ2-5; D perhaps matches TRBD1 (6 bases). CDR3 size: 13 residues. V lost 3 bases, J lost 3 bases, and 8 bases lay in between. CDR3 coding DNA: TGTGCCAGCAGTTTGTACAGGGAAGAGACCCAGTACTTC. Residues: CASSLYREETQYF.

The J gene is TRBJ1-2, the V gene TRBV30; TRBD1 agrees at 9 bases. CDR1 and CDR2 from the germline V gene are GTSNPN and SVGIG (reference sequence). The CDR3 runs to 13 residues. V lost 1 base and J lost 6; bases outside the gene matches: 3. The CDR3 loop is CAWSAGQGDGYTF. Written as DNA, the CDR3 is TGTGCCTGGAGTGCGGGACAGGGTGATGGCTACACCTTC.

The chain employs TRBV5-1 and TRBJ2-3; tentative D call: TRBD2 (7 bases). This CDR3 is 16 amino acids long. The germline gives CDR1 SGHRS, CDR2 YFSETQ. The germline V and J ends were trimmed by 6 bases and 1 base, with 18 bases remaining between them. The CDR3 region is CASTPGGGAGTDTQYF. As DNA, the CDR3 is TGCGCCAGCACCCCTGGGGGGGGCGCAGGCACAGATACGCAGTATTTT.

The CDR3 nucleotides read TGTGCCAGCAGCTTGGGGGCTAATGGCTACACCTTC. Translated: CASSLGANGYTF. V gene TRBV7-3 combines with J gene TRBJ1-2, with TRBD1 as a possible D gene (6 bases). Germline V gene data show CDR1 as SGHTA and CDR2 as FQGTGA. Trimming stripped 3 bases from V and 6 bases from J, with 8 bases between. The CDR3 extends over 12 amino acids.

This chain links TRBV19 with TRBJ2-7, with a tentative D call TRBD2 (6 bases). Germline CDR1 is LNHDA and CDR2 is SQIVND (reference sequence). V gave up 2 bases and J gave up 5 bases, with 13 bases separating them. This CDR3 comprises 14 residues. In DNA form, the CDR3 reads TGTGCCAGTAGTATAACCACGCGGGAACACGAGCAGTACTTC. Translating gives CASSITTREHEQYF.

This chain's CDR3 is CASSFGDRVNEQYF. DNA of the CDR3: TGTGCCAGCAGCTTTGGCGACAGGGTAAACGAGCAGTACTTC. The chain recombines TRBV5-4 with TRBJ2-7; 7 bases fit TRBD1. Germline-derived CDR1 and CDR2 are SGHNT and YYREEE (reference sequence). V shed 2 bases and J 5 bases; nucleotides not matched to a gene: 7. The CDR3 is made up of 14 amino acids.

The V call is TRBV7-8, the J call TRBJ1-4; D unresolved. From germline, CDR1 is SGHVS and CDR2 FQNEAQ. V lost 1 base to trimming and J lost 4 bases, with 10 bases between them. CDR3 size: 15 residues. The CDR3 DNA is TGTGCCAGCAGCTTAGTCCGGAGGGATAATGAAAAACTGTTTTTT. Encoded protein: CASSLVRRDNEKLFF.

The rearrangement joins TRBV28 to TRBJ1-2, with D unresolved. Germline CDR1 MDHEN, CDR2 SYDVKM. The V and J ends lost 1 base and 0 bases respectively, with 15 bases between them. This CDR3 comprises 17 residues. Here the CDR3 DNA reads TGTGCCAGCAGTTTATTAGGAGATGAACCTCCTAACTATGGCTACACCTTC. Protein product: CASSLLGDEPPNYGYTF.

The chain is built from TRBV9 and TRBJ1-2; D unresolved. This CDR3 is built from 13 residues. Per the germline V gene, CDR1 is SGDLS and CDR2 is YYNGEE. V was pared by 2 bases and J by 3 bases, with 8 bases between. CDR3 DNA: TGTGCCAGCAGCGTCTACGACTACTATGGCTACACCTTC. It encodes CASSVYDYYGYTF. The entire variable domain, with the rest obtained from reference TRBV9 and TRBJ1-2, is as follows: DSGVTQTPKHLITATGQRVTLRCSPRSGDLSVYWYQQSLDQGLQFLIQYYNGEERAKGNILERFSAQQFPDLHSELNLSSLELGDSALYFCASSVYDYYGYTFGSGTRLTVV.

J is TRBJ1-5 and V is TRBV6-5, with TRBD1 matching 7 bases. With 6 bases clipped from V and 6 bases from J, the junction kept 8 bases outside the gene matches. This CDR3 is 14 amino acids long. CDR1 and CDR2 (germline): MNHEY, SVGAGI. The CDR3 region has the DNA TGTGCCAGCAGCTCCGCAGGGGGAGGTCAGCCCCAGCATTTT. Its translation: CASSSAGGGQPQHF.

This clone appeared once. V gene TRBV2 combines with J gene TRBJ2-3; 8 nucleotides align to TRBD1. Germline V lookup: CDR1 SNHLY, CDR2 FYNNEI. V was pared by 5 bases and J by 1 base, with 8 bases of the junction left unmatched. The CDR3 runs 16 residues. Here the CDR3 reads CASSTGTGHRTDTQYF. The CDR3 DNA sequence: TGTGCCAGCAGTACCGGGACAGGCCACCGCACAGATACGCAGTATTTT.

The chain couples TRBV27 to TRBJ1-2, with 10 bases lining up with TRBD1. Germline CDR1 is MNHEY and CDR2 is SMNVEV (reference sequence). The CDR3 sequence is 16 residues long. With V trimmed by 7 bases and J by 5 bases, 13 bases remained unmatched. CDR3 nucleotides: TGTGCCAGCACCGCCGGCCTCGGACAGGGGGTATATGGCTACACCTTC. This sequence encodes CASTAGLGQGVYGYTF.

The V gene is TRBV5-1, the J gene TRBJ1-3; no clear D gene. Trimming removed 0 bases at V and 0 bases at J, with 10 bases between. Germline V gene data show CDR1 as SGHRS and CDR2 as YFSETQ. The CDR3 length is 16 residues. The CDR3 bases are TGCGCCAGCAGCTTGGACCTACAGAGCTCTGGAAACACCATATATTTT. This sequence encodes CASSLDLQSSGNTIYF.

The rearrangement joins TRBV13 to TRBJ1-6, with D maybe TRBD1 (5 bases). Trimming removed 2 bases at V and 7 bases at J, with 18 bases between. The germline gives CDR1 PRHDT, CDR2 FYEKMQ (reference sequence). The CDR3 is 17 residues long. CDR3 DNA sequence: TGTGCCAGCAGCTTAAACGGGGGGATTGAAGTGAATTCACCCCTCCACTTT. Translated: CASSLNGGIEVNSPLHF.

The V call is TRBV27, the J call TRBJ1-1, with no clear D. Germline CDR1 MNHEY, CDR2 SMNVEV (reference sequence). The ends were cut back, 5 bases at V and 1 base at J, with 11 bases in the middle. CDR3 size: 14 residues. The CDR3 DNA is TGTGCCAGCAGTCCACTCCCCCGGAACACTGAAGCTTTCTTT. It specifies CASSPLPRNTEAFF.

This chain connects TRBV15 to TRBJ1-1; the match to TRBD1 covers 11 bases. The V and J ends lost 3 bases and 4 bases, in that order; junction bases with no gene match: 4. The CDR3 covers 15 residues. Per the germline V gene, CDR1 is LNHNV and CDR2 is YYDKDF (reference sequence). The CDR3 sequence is CATSRGQGGTTEAFF. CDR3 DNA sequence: TGTGCCACCAGCAGGGGACAGGGGGGGACCACTGAAGCTTTCTTT.

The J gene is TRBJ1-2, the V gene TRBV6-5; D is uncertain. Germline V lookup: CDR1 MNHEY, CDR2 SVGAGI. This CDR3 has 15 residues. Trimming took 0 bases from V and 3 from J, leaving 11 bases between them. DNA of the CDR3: TGTGCCAGCAGTTACTCTCTGGGAGCAGACTATGGCTACACCTTC. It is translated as CASSYSLGADYGYTF.

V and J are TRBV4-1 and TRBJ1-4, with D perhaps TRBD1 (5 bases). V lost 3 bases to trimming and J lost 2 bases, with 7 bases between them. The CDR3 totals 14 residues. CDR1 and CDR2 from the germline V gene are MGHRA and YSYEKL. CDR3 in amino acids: CASSQGGTNEKLFF. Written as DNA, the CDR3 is TGCGCCAGCAGCCAGGGGGGGACTAATGAAAAACTGTTTTTT.

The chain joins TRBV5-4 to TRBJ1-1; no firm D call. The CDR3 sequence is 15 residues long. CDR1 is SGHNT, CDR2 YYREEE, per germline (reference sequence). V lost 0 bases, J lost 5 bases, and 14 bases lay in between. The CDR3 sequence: CASSLESGGWTEAFF. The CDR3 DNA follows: TGTGCCAGCAGCTTGGAAAGTGGAGGATGGACTGAAGCTTTCTTT. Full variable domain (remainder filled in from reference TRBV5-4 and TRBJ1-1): ETGVTQSPTHLIKTRGQQVTLRCSSQSGHNTVSWYQQALGQGPQFIFQYYREEENGRGNFPPRFSGLQFPNYSSELNVNALELDDSALYLCASSLESGGWTEAFFGQGTRLTVV.

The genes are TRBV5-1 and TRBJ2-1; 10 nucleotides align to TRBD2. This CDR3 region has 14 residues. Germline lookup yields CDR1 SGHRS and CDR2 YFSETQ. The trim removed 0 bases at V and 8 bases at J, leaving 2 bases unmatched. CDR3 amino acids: CASSLGTSGDEQFF. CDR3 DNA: TGCGCCAGCAGCTTGGGGACTAGCGGTGATGAGCAGTTCTTC.

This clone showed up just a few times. This CDR3 is CASSPPGTGWVPDTQYF. The CDR3 bases are TGTGCCAGCTCACCACCGGGGACAGGGTGGGTCCCAGATACGCAGTATTTT. The gene calls are TRBV18 and TRBJ2-3; 9 nucleotides agree with TRBD1. Germline lookup yields CDR1 KGHSH and CDR2 LQKENI. The CDR3 is 17 residues long. V lost 0 bases and J lost 4; bases outside the gene matches: 8.

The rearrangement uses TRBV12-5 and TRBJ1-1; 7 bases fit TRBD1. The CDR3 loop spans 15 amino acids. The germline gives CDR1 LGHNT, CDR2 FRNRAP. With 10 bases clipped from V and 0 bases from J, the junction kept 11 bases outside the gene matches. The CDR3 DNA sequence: TGTGCTACAACAGTCAGGGACAGAGTGAACACTGAAGCTTTCTTT. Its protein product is CATTVRDRVNTEAFF.

The CDR3 reads CASSVVGLAGGLRSYNEQFF. The CDR3 region has the DNA TGTGCCAGCAGTGTTGTAGGACTAGCGGGGGGGCTAAGGTCCTACAATGAGCAGTTCTTC. V and J are TRBV2 and TRBJ2-1; TRBD2 agrees at 15 bases. Germline assignment: CDR1 SNHLY and CDR2 FYNNEI. This CDR3 is built from 20 residues. V gave up 4 bases and J gave up 1 base; unmatched junction bases: 11.

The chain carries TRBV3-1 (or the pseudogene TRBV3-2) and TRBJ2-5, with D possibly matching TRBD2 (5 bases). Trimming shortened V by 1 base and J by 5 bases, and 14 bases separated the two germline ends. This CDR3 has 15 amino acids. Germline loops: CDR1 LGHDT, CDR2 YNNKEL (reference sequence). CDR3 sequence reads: CASSQGAIRGETQYF. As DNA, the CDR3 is TGTGCCAGCAGCCAAGGGGCCATCCGAGGGGAGACCCAGTACTTC.

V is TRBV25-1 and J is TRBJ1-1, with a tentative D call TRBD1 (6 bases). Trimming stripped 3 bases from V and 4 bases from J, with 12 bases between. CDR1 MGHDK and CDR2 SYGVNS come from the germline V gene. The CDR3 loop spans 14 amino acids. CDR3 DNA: TGTGCCAGCAGTGATACAGGGTTGGGCACTGAAGCTTTCTTT. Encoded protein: CASSDTGLGTEAFF.

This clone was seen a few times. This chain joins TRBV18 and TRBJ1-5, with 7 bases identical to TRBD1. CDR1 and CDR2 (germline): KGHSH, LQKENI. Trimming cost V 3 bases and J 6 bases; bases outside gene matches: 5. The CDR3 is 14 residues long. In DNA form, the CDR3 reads TGTGCCAGCTCACCTGACAGGGAGAGTCAGCCCCAGCATTTT. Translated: CASSPDRESQPQHF.

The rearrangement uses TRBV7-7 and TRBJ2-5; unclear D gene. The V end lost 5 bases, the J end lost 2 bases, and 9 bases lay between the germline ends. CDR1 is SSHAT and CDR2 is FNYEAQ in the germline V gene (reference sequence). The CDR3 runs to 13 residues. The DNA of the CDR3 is TGTGCCAGCAGCCCCGTAGTTCAAGAGACCCAGTACTTC. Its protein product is CASSPVVQETQYF.

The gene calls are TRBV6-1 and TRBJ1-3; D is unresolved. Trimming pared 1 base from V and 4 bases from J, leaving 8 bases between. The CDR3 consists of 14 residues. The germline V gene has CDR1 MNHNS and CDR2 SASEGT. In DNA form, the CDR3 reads TGTGCCAGCAGTGAAGGGTGGGCCGGAAACACCATATATTTT. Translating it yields CASSEGWAGNTIYF.